One and the same sample provided the 13 T cell receptor beta chains below, sequenced in a study of CD8+ T cells in alopecia areata. Extracted RNA was reverse transcribed into cDNA, the sequencing template. Assay: immunoSEQ multiplex PCR; the TCRdb copy retains only in-frame clones and omits some. Here the sample spans tens of thousands of clones, around three quarters being singletons. Sample treatment: oral pan-JAK inhibitor, 5-10 mg twice daily. The starting material was CD8+ T cells sorted from blood, obtained at approximately week 44, from a patient treated with tofacitinib. The receptors were gathered from a human donor with alopecia areata.

This chain links TRBV2 with TRBJ2-7, with 11 nucleotides matching TRBD1. In germline, CDR1 is SNHLY, CDR2 FYNNEI. The CDR3 contains 15 residues. The V and J ends lost 6 bases and 3 bases, in that order; junction bases with no gene match: 7. In DNA, the CDR3 is TGTGCCAGCAGGAACGGACAGGGGGCGATCTACGAGCAGTACTTC. It codes for CASRNGQGAIYEQYF.

V and J are TRBV6-6 and TRBJ2-5; a weak D match, TRBD2 (5 bases). This CDR3 contains 13 residues. Per germline, CDR1 MNHNY and CDR2 SVGAGI (reference sequence). V was trimmed by 7 bases and J by 3 bases, leaving 12 bases between them. CDR3 sequence: CASTADSEETQYF. CDR3 in DNA: TGTGCCAGCACCGCGGACTCAGAAGAGACCCAGTACTTC.

The rearrangement joins TRBV4-3 to TRBJ1-2; D is unclear. This CDR3 is built from 12 residues. CDR1 LGHNA and CDR2 YSLEER come from the germline V gene. Trimming removed 1 base at V and 8 bases at J, with 8 bases between. CDR3 in amino acids: CASSQGTTGYTF. CDR3 bases: TGCGCCAGCAGCCAAGGTACGACCGGCTACACCTTC.

This clone was observed a few times. The V call is TRBV29-1, the J call TRBJ2-7; 10 bases agree with TRBD1. The CDR3 runs to 16 residues. Germline trimming cut 1 base from V and 0 bases from J; bases unmatched to any gene: 6. Germline V gene data show CDR1 as SQVTM and CDR2 as ANQGSEA. The CDR3 coding sequence is TGCAGCGTTGAAGCAGGGACAGGGGCAAACTCCTACGAGCAGTACTTC. This encodes CSVEAGTGANSYEQYF.

This clone appeared a single time. The chain combines TRBV4-3 with TRBJ2-7; 10 bases fit TRBD2. CDR3 length: 15 residues. The germline gives CDR1 LGHNA, CDR2 YSLEER. Germline trimming cut 0 bases from V and 2 bases from J; bases unmatched to any gene: 1. The CDR3 spells CASSQETSGAYEQYF. The CDR3 DNA follows: TGCGCCAGCAGCCAAGAAACTAGCGGGGCCTACGAGCAGTACTTC.

This chain links TRBV4-3 with TRBJ2-1; 12 bases are shared with TRBD2. Germline V CDR1 and CDR2: LGHNA, YSLEER. J was trimmed by 4 bases and V by 2 bases; bases with no gene match: 6. This CDR3 is 17 amino acids long. The CDR3 loop reads CASSQKASGGEYNEQFF. The CDR3 nucleotides read TGCGCCAGCAGCCAAAAGGCTAGCGGGGGGGAGTACAATGAGCAGTTCTTC.

The J gene is TRBJ1-1, the V gene TRBV5-1; 8 nucleotides agree with TRBD1. The CDR3 has 13 residues. Germline V gene data show CDR1 as SGHRS and CDR2 as YFSETQ. V lost 2 bases, J lost 11 bases, and 8 bases stayed unmatched. For the CDR3, the DNA is TGCGCCAGCAGCTTCAGGACAGGGAGGGAGGCTTTCTTT. The encoded protein is CASSFRTGREAFF.

This chain uses TRBV6-1 with TRBJ2-3, with D perhaps TRBD2 (7 bases). Per the germline V gene, CDR1 is MNHNS and CDR2 is SASEGT. CDR3 size: 16 residues. V was cut by 2 bases and J by 6 bases, with 18 bases left in between. As DNA, the CDR3 is TGTGCCAGCAGTGAACCACGCGGGGGCCCCGTCGATACGCAGTATTTT. Residues: CASSEPRGGPVDTQYF.

The V and J genes are TRBV13 and TRBJ2-7, with 7 bases that match TRBD2. CDR1 and CDR2 from the germline V gene are PRHDT and FYEKMQ (reference sequence). V dropped 3 bases and J dropped 2; count of bases not matched to a gene: 4. This CDR3 is built from 14 residues. The CDR3 bases are TGTGCCAGCAGCTTGGGGCTAGCGGCCTACGAGCAGTACTTC. Amino acids: CASSLGLAAYEQYF.

This chain connects TRBV11-1 to TRBJ2-1; no firm D call. Germline loops: CDR1 SGHAT, CDR2 FQDESV (reference sequence). CDR3 length: 13 amino acids. V lost 3 bases to trimming and J lost 7 bases, with 10 bases between them. CDR3 in DNA: TGTGCCAGCAGCTTCTCGCGGACGAATGAGCAGTTCTTC. The encoded protein is CASSFSRTNEQFF. The variable domain in full, completed from reference TRBV11-1 and TRBJ2-1, reads EAEVAQSPRYKITEKSQAVAFWCDPISGHATLYWYRQILGQGPELLVQFQDESVVDDSQLPKDRFSAERLKGVDSTLKIQPAELGDSAMYLCASSFSRTNEQFFGPGTRLTVL.

The rearrangement links TRBV7-2 to TRBJ1-1; 7 bases fit TRBD1. Germline CDR1 SGHTA, CDR2 FQGNSA. V dropped 0 bases and J dropped 11; count of bases not matched to a gene: 3. This CDR3 region has 12 residues. The CDR3 DNA sequence: TGTGCCAGCAGCTTAGCAACAGGGGAGGCTTTCTTT. Amino acid sequence: CASSLATGEAFF.

This clone was observed a single time. The chain links TRBV11-2 to TRBJ2-1; 11 bases are a match to TRBD2. The J segment lost 3 bases and the V segment lost 3 bases, leaving 4 bases of the junction unmatched. Per germline, CDR1 SGHAT and CDR2 FQNNGV. The CDR3 runs 16 residues. As DNA, the CDR3 is TGTGCCAGCAGCTTCATTACTAGCGGGGGCTACAATGAGCAGTTCTTC. Amino acid sequence: CASSFITSGGYNEQFF.

The chain couples TRBV27 to TRBJ2-5, with 7 bases lining up with TRBD1. There are 16 residues in the CDR3. Per the germline V gene, CDR1 is MNHEY and CDR2 is SMNVEV (reference sequence). V lost 5 bases, J lost 1 base, and 10 bases stayed unmatched. CDR3 nucleotide sequence: TGTGCCAGCAGTCATAGGACAGGAGGAGTCCAAGAGACCCAGTACTTC. Translated: CASSHRTGGVQETQYF.